This T cell receptor (beta chain) was observed in a study of shared clonotypes between healthy human individuals (dated by TCRdb to the early 2020s). For context, the study as a whole: The cohort included three men and a couple of women between 18 and 49 years of age. For each donor, CD4 naive and CD4 memory were each given three plates, CD8 naive was given two plates, and CD8 memory was given one plate. Blood TCR repertoires of a handful of healthy adults were deeply sequenced to estimate repertoire size and the extent of clonotype sharing between individuals. To increase sequencing depth and limit assay-specific biases, TCR repertoire library preparation and sequencing were carried out by different laboratories using diverse techniques. Between about 0.85 and 8.9 billion PBMCs per donor were obtained by leukapheresis. General findings and caveats noted by the study authors: Incomplete sequencing was indicated by rarefaction of sorted-subset datasets, despite the large sequencing depth. Sharing across a handful of donors was observed for approximately 5% of naive CD4, over 3% of naive CD8, over 2% of memory CD4, and 0.4% of memory CD8 clonotypes. Naive subsets generally had larger estimated clonotype richness than memory subsets. Because the study included a small number of donors, the genetic and exposure-history diversity represented was limited. Sampling was restricted to blood, and TCR repertoires in tissue are likely to differ from TCR repertoires in blood. Compared with non-shared clonotypes, the clonotypes found in all four sorted-subset donors had higher generation probabilities. Pairwise subsampling led to the expectation that sequencing depth would affect the degree of clonotype sharing among donors.

As to this clone: What antigen it recognizes has not been identified. The record has no base qualities; no much larger clone is one base away. The sample holds other DNA sequences that translate to the same CDR3.

V is pared back by 3 bases and J by 4 bases, with 4 bases lying between the germline termini. The CDR3 starts with the cysteine, ends with the phenylalanine, and has 12 residues. The sequence is cut down to CDR3 DNA, 36 bases in frame from base 1. The CDR1 and CDR2 encoded by the germline V gene are SGHTA and FQGNSA. Using the deep immunoSEQ assay, TCR CDR3 regions were amplified from genomic DNA by multiplex PCR. For each cell subset, the extracted genomic DNA was distributed evenly across all wells of several immunoSEQ 96-well plates, and each plate served as one replicate. For sorted subsets, each replicate PCR was loaded with 150 to 250 ng genomic DNA, equivalent to 25,000 to 30,000 T cell genomes. Purified libraries were measured with a Qubit 3.0 fluorometer, size-checked on a Bioanalyzer 2100, and measured again with the KAPA Library Quantification kit. Every immunoSEQ 96-well plate was sequenced on a dedicated single-read 150-cycle Illumina NextSeq 550 flow cell. For the original study's pipeline: Because the immunoSEQ output included only junctional sequences and no quality scores, the filtering could not be the same as the filtering used for full-length reads. To assign V/J genes and CDR3, sequences were annotated using PyIR, a Python wrapper for IgBLAST v1.9, with IMGT germline references. Reads were removed for weak V/J assignments (E-value above 1e-6), missing CDR3, stop codons, out-of-frame junctions, or ambiguous translated residues. A V3J clonotype was defined by an identical inferred V gene, J gene, and CDR3 amino acid sequence. The percentage overlap between two repertoires was calculated by dividing the number of shared unique clonotypes by the size of the smaller repertoire. RTK rarefaction, the Chao1 estimator, and Recon v2.1 estimates of unobserved clonotypes were used to assess repertoire richness. OLGA was used to compute generation probabilities for all TCRbeta clonotypes that the gDNA method yielded from a few donors. TCRdb took over this immuneACCESS table, retaining in-frame rearrangements with V and J assigned. Such tables are incomplete; in checked studies, under half of the missing clones stem from an unresolved V gene, and the remainder is unexplained. That table gives V, J and clone size, and the DNA gave D and trimming. The sample table lists millions of clones, 95% of them with a count of one. The leading ten clones occupy around 0.13% of the sample.

The donors were healthy, HIV-negative adults who had no recently reported acute infections or vaccinations. Every donor was a Caucasian adult living in Nashville, Tennessee, USA. Magnetic negative selection was used to enrich CD4+ T cells, after which naive cells were positively selected on CD45RA and the negative fraction became the memory subset. After blood collection by leukapheresis, PBMCs were isolated using Ficoll-Histopaque density gradient centrifugation and then cryopreserved in the vapor phase of liquid nitrogen. Analytical flow cytometry was used to check the purity and quantity of each magnetically sorted T cell population. Genomic DNA was isolated from every sorted fraction and measured by UV absorbance on a Nanodrop 2000c.

The material sequenced was naive CD4+ T cells sorted from blood. The sample's cell subset or site, from its label and the paper: CD45RA+ positively selected. Recombination connected TRBV7-2 to TRBJ1-5; no confident D gene assignment can be made. The receptor comes from a man between 18 and 35 years old in good health. The CDR3 reads CASSFLNQPQHF. The sequenced DNA is TGTGCCAGCAGCTTTTTAAATCAGCCCCAGCATTTT.